Below, 17 T cell receptor beta chains from the same sample are listed, as sequenced in a study of regulatory T cells in long-lasting Graves disease. The time point here: newly diagnosed GD, antithyroid drugs for less than 3 months. PBMCs provided the RNA from which the TCR library was made. Building of the TCR beta libraries involved iRepertoire HTBI primers and Arm-PCR of CDR3 regions. Each CDR3 protein is one row after TCRdb ran MiXCR on the multiplex PCR reads. The data show approximately 400,000 distinct CDR3 sequences, under 15% seen once. The same sample was also used in a study of T cells in Graves' hyperthyroidism and ophthalmopathy.

The sample was peripheral blood mononuclear cells (PBMCs), taken at new diagnosis, from a patient treated with antithyroid drugs. Source of these receptors: a woman in her thirties with Graves disease.

This clonotype has at least ten counts. This chain uses TRBV5-1 with TRBJ2-7, with D maybe TRBD1 (5 bases). Germline lookup yields CDR1 SGHRS and CDR2 YFSETQ. Trimming pared 5 bases from V and 5 bases from J, leaving 17 bases between. This CDR3 contains 14 residues. The CDR3 nucleotides are TGCGCCAGCAGTCGGGCCGCCGGCAGGGACGAGCAGTACTTC. Encoded protein: CASSRAAGRDEQYF.

A few counts support this clonotype. The chain uses TRBV11-2 and TRBJ1-5; a possible D gene is TRBD1 (6 bases). The ends were cut back, 5 bases at V and 5 bases at J, with 10 bases in the middle. The CDR3 loop spans 13 amino acids. From germline, CDR1 is SGHAT and CDR2 FQNNGV. CDR3 sequence (DNA): TGTGCCAGCAGCAACAGGGACGATCAGCCCCAGCATTTT. It translates to CASSNRDDQPQHF.

The sample holds many counts of this clonotype. The chain links TRBV20-1 to TRBJ2-1, with 16 nucleotides matching TRBD2. V was clipped by 5 bases and J by 3 bases; unmatched bases: 25. The CDR3 covers 23 residues. CDR1 and CDR2 (germline): DFQATT, SNEGSKA (reference sequence). The CDR3 nucleotides are TGCAGTGCTCGGGTACTTGCGGGGGCTAAGGGACTAGCGGGAGGGTCCGTCTACAATGAGCAGTTCTTC. Its protein is CSARVLAGAKGLAGGSVYNEQFF.

With regard to this clonotype: This may be a read error, as it is one base from a much larger clone. The chain couples TRBV3-1 to TRBJ2-1; D may be TRBD2 (6 bases). Trimming pared 4 bases from V and 7 bases from J, leaving 17 bases between. The CDR3 extends over 15 amino acids. The germline gives CDR1 LGHDT, CDR2 YNNKEL (reference sequence). CDR3 protein: CASSPQTNGRNEQFF. The DNA of the CDR3 is TGTGCCAGCAGCCCCCAGACTAACGGGAGAAATGAGCAGTTCTTC.

In its sample, this clonotype was seen many times. The CDR3 region is CALRGGLNTEAFF. The DNA of the CDR3 is TGTGCCCTCCGAGGGGGCCTGAACACTGAAGCTTTCTTT. The chain is built from TRBV18 and TRBJ1-1, with 7 bases aligning to TRBD1. V was clipped by 11 bases and J by 0 bases; unmatched bases: 6. The CDR3 spans 13 residues. CDR1 is KGHSH, CDR2 LQKENI, per germline.

This clonotype was detected many times. This rearrangement joins TRBV28 to TRBJ2-3, with D perhaps TRBD1 or TRBD2 (6 bases each). The V end was cut by 7 bases, the J end by 2 bases, with 10 bases between. From germline, CDR1 is MDHEN and CDR2 SYDVKM. The CDR3 runs 13 residues. CDR3 DNA: TGTGCCAGCACTTGGGGGGCCACAGATACGCAGTATTTT. This encodes CASTWGATDTQYF.

This clonotype was counted ten times or more. This sequence joins TRBV24-1 and TRBJ1-5; no reliable D call. The V end was cut by 7 bases, the J end by 4 bases, with 13 bases between. Germline CDR1 and CDR2: KGHDR and SFDVKD. This CDR3 has 14 amino acids. CDR3 coding DNA: TGTGCCACCAGCCATGGACCCCGAAATCAGCCCCAGCATTTT. Translating it yields CATSHGPRNQPQHF.

This clonotype was counted many times. The chain joins TRBV7-3 to TRBJ2-2; 7 bases map to TRBD2. The CDR3 sequence is 14 residues long. The junction had 7 bases not matched to a gene; V was cut back by 5 bases and J by 7 bases. The germline V gene has CDR1 SGHTA and CDR2 FQGTGA. CDR3 sequence: CASSPGTIGGELFF. The CDR3 region has the DNA TGTGCCAGCAGCCCCGGGACTATCGGCGGGGAGCTGTTTTTT.

This clonotype was seen repeatedly, ten times or more. This chain links TRBV28 with TRBJ2-1; 7 nucleotides agree with TRBD2. Losses at the gene ends were 8 bases for V and 2 bases for J; bases not matched to a gene: 12. Germline CDR1 is MDHEN and CDR2 is SYDVKM. This CDR3 contains 16 residues. In nucleotides, the CDR3 is TGTGCCAGCTGGGGTTTGAGGGAGGGCCCCTACAATGAGCAGTTCTTC. Its protein is CASWGLREGPYNEQFF. The whole variable domain, filled in from reference TRBV28 and TRBJ2-1, reads DVKVTQSSRYLVKRTGEKVFLECVQDMDHENMFWYRQDPGLGLRLIYFSYDVKMKEKGDIPEGYSVSREKKERFSLILESASTNQTSMYLCASWGLREGPYNEQFFGPGTRLTVL.

In this sample, this clonotype turned up a few times. This rearrangement joins TRBV25-1 to TRBJ1-2, with TRBD1 matching 7 bases. CDR1 is MGHDK, CDR2 SYGVNS, per germline. J gave up 0 bases and V 3 bases, and 13 bases lay outside the gene matches. The CDR3 is made up of 18 amino acids. The CDR3 protein is CASSDLNGRQGPNYGYTF. CDR3 nucleotide sequence: TGTGCCAGCAGTGACTTAAACGGACGACAGGGCCCTAACTATGGCTACACCTTC.

This clonotype was observed a handful of times. The rearrangement joins TRBV24-1 to TRBJ2-3; 8 nucleotides align to TRBD1. The CDR3 sequence is 16 residues long. Germline assignment: CDR1 KGHDR and CDR2 SFDVKD. Trimming at V came to 4 bases and at J to 3 bases, leaving 8 bases not matched to a gene. Here the CDR3 reads CATSDPGQDLTDTQYF. The CDR3, as DNA: TGTGCCACCAGTGACCCGGGACAGGACCTTACAGATACGCAGTATTTT.

This clonotype was detected ten times or more. The gene calls are TRBV28 and TRBJ1-1; 7 bases are shared with TRBD1. This CDR3 spans 17 amino acids. CDR1 is MDHEN and CDR2 is SYDVKM in the germline V gene. With 7 bases clipped from V and 0 bases from J, the junction kept 14 bases outside the gene matches. The CDR3, as DNA: TGTGCCAGCATCCTACGGAGGGTCGGGACAGTGAACACTGAAGCTTTCTTT. It encodes CASILRRVGTVNTEAFF.

The chain joins TRBV20-1 to TRBJ2-2; possibly TRBD2 for D (5 bases). CDR3 size: 15 residues. Trimming pared 3 bases from V and 5 bases from J, leaving 16 bases between. The V gene's germline CDR1 is DFQATT and CDR2 SNEGSKA (reference sequence). This chain's CDR3 is CSASAGLGMTGELFF. The CDR3 nucleotides read TGCAGTGCTAGCGCTGGACTGGGGATGACCGGGGAGCTGTTTTTT.

This clonotype was recorded many times. The chain links TRBV10-2 to TRBJ2-1; possible D gene TRBD1, 6 bases. V lost 3 bases and J lost 5, with 11 bases in between. The CDR3 loop spans 14 amino acids. Germline values: CDR1 WSHSY, CDR2 SAAADI. The CDR3 nucleotides are TGCGCCAGCAGTGAAGGGGGTGCTCACAATGAGCAGTTCTTC. Amino acids: CASSEGGAHNEQFF.

This clonotype has ten or more counts. The V and J genes are TRBV11-2 and TRBJ2-1; TRBD2 matches at 12 bases. Unmatched junction bases numbered 1, after V lost 0 bases and J lost 13 bases. The CDR3 loop spans 13 amino acids. From germline, CDR1 is SGHAT and CDR2 FQNNGV. For the CDR3, the DNA is TGTGCCAGCAGCTTAGAACTAGCGGGAGGCCAGTTCTTC. This sequence encodes CASSLELAGGQFF.

This clonotype was counted a few times. The chain is built from TRBV7-9 and TRBJ1-6; TRBD1 matches 7 bases. V shed 5 bases and J 4 bases; nucleotides not matched to a gene: 5. CDR1 is SEHNR, CDR2 FQNEAQ, per germline (reference sequence). The CDR3 is made up of 15 amino acids. CDR3 sequence (DNA): TGTGCCAGCAGCGTCGGGACAGCTTATAATTCACCCCTCCACTTT. Its translation: CASSVGTAYNSPLHF.

This clonotype was found a few times. The chain combines TRBV19 with TRBJ2-2; either TRBD1 or TRBD2 may fit D (6 bases each). The V end was cut by 7 bases, the J end by 6 bases, with 24 bases between. Per the germline V gene, CDR1 is LNHDA and CDR2 is SQIVND (reference sequence). The CDR3 sequence is 17 residues long. CDR3 DNA: TGTGCCAGTACATACCGAGGGGGGCGGATTGGGTCCGGGGAGCTGTTTTTT. Encoded protein: CASTYRGGRIGSGELFF.